This T cell receptor beta chain was captured in a study of CXCR3-negative and CXCR3-positive naive CD8 T cells. General observations from the study: Post-cryopreservation CXCR3 expression was partly diminished, and the bulk of assays employed fresh PBMCs. The study found more hydrophobic TRB CDR3s in CXCR3-positive naive cells than in CXCR3-negative naive cells.

Germline lookup yields CDR1 SNHLY and CDR2 FYNNEI. This CDR3 contains 13 residues. A note on this clonotype: Its specificity is unknown.

5' RACE that incorporated UMI labels was used to prepare the TRB cDNA libraries. TCRdb re-called the 5' RACE reads and shows each CDR3 protein once, DNA omitted. Recorded for this sample: fewer than 90,000 distinct CDR3 sequences. Sequencing was done on a sample of naive CXCR3+ CD8+ T cells from blood. Documented subset: CD45RO-CCR7+CD27+CD95- naive CD8+ T cells expressing CXCR3 (TNR3+). The V and J genes are TRBV2 and TRBJ2-7. This receptor was identified in a human donor in good health. Some clones in this sample may be carry-over from other donors' samples. This CDR3 reads CASREQITYEQYF.